One sample yielded the 18 T cell receptor beta chains listed below, sequenced in a study of T cells in Graves' hyperthyroidism and ophthalmopathy (dated by TCRdb to the late 2010s). Libraries were prepared through multiplex PCR. Sequencer: Illumina HiSeq 2000. The TCR beta CDR3 regions were amplified from the RNA transcripts. The first round of RT-PCR for the TCR CDR3 was performed with the HTBI primer set and the Qiagen OneStep RT-PCR kit. TCRdb passed the public sequencing reads through fastp at Q25 and MiXCR, retaining productive beta sequences. Each entry merges the rows of one CDR3 protein and shows their most common DNA and genes. The sample contains 620,000 or so distinct CDR3 sequences, roughly 15% of them found a single time. The ten largest clones represent around an eighth of the sample. Sequenced input: blood. The receptors shown here come from a woman in her forties or fifties with Graves' ophthalmopathy.

This clonotype has at least ten counts. This sequence joins TRBV28 and TRBJ2-3; TRBD2 matches at 9 bases. Trimming cost V 5 bases and J 2 bases; bases outside gene matches: 5. Germline V CDR1 and CDR2: MDHEN, SYDVKM. The CDR3 has 15 amino acids. The chain's CDR3 is CASSRTSVNTDTQYF. The CDR3 DNA reads as TGTGCCAGCAGTAGGACTAGCGTGAACACAGATACGCAGTATTTT.

The V gene is TRBV19, the J gene TRBJ1-5; no definite D call. Trimming stripped 6 bases from V and 1 base from J, with 13 bases between. The V gene's germline CDR1 is LNHDA and CDR2 SQIVND (reference sequence). CDR3 length: 15 residues. CDR3 sequence: CASRKSQKSNQPQHF. In nucleotides, the CDR3 is TGTGCCAGTAGAAAGTCCCAAAAAAGCAATCAGCCCCAGCATTTT.

This clonotype appeared many times. The chain couples TRBV7-3 to TRBJ2-5; possible D gene TRBD2, 5 bases. The V end was cut by 1 base, the J end by 1 base, with 7 bases between. The germline V gene encodes CDR1 SGHTA and CDR2 FQGTGA. The CDR3 extends over 14 amino acids. The DNA for the CDR3 is TGTGCCAGCAGCTTAAATGCGGGCCAAGAGACCCAGTACTTC. It encodes CASSLNAGQETQYF.

This clonotype was picked up many times. The chain links TRBV7-8 to TRBJ1-2; unclear D gene. V lost 2 bases and J 7 bases, leaving 8 bases between the germline ends. There are 12 residues in the CDR3. Germline V CDR1 and CDR2: SGHVS, FQNEAQ. The DNA of the CDR3 is TGTGCCAGCAGCTTAAAGAAGGGTGGCTACACCTTC. Protein: CASSLKKGGYTF.

This clonotype was seen ten or more times. This rearrangement joins TRBV7-3 to TRBJ2-3; TRBD2 agrees at 11 bases. Trimming took 2 bases from V and 5 from J; bases not matched to a gene: 9. Germline CDR1 reads SGHTA; CDR2 reads FQGTGA. The CDR3 has 17 amino acids. The CDR3 protein is CASSLRDSGRAKDTQYF. The CDR3 DNA is TGTGCCAGCAGCTTACGGGATAGCGGGAGGGCCAAAGATACGCAGTATTTT.

The genes are TRBV5-1 and TRBJ2-3, with D perhaps TRBD2 (6 bases). The germline V gene encodes CDR1 SGHRS and CDR2 YFSETQ. The germline V and J ends were trimmed by 0 bases and 0 bases, with 11 bases remaining between them. The CDR3 runs to 16 residues. The CDR3 DNA sequence: TGCGCCAGCAGCTTGGCTTTGGGACTGAGCACAGATACGCAGTATTTT. Its protein product is CASSLALGLSTDTQYF.

The sample holds many counts of this clonotype. The rearrangement links TRBV7-9 to TRBJ1-2; D gene uncertain. The CDR3 runs to 17 residues. CDR1 and CDR2 (germline): SEHNR, FQNEAQ (reference sequence). V lost 0 bases and J lost 6, with 20 bases in between. CDR3: CASSLALGQIEYHGYTF. The CDR3, as DNA: TGTGCCAGCAGCTTAGCGCTTGGGCAGATTGAGTACCATGGCTACACCTTC.

This clonotype showed up many times. The gene calls are TRBV7-8 and TRBJ1-4, with D unclear. Trimming left V 2 bases short and J 7 bases short, with 20 bases between. The CDR3 has 17 amino acids. CDR1 and CDR2 (germline): SGHVS, FQNEAQ. The CDR3 loop reads CASSLRLEGARIEKLFF. The DNA for the CDR3 is TGTGCCAGCAGCTTACGTTTAGAGGGTGCGAGAATTGAAAAACTGTTTTTT.

This clonotype was found many times. The chain's CDR3 is CAWTPFGGPTTDYEQYF. CDR3 bases: TGTGCCTGGACCCCTTTCGGCGGGCCGACTACCGACTACGAGCAGTACTTC. The chain employs TRBV30 and TRBJ2-7; TRBD2 might be the D (5 bases). Germline values: CDR1 GTSNPN, CDR2 SVGIG (reference sequence). CDR3 length equals 17 residues. V was pared by 4 bases and J by 3 bases, with 25 bases between.

In its sample, this clonotype was seen once. The V gene is TRBV7-2, the J gene TRBJ2-1; TRBD2 matches 7 bases. The CDR3 is 15 amino acids. CDR1 and CDR2 (germline): SGHTA, FQGNSA. With V trimmed by 3 bases and J by 4 bases, 6 bases remained unmatched. CDR3 protein: CASSLGISGYNEQFF. CDR3 DNA sequence: TGTGCCAGCAGCTTGGGGATTAGCGGGTACAATGAGCAGTTCTTC.

In this sample, this clonotype turned up many times. The gene calls are TRBV7-3 and TRBJ2-5; D gene uncertain. The germline CDR1 and CDR2 sequences are SGHTA and FQGTGA. CDR3 size: 14 residues. Trimming removed 1 base from V and 2 bases from J, with 8 bases in between. CDR3 sequence (DNA): TGTGCCAGCAGCTTAATGGGTCCACAAGAGACCCAGTACTTC. Amino acids: CASSLMGPQETQYF.

This clonotype was seen only once. CDR3 in DNA: TGCGCCAGCAGGGAAAACTATGGCTACACCTTC. Amino acids: CASRENYGYTF. This chain uses TRBV5-1 with TRBJ1-2; D not resolved. The V end lost 5 bases, the J end lost 2 bases, and 4 bases lay between the germline ends. The CDR3 sequence is 11 residues long. Germline V gives CDR1 SGHRS, CDR2 YFSETQ.

This clonotype was observed many times. The chain uses TRBV2 and TRBJ2-1; D gene uncertain. V lost 7 bases and J lost 5, with 18 bases in between. Germline assignment: CDR1 SNHLY and CDR2 FYNNEI. The length of the CDR3 is 15 residues. CDR3 bases: TGTGCCAGCAATATCCTCGGACCAGGCAACAATGAGCAGTTCTTC. Protein: CASNILGPGNNEQFF.

The chain couples TRBV12-3 or TRBV12-4 to TRBJ2-3; TRBD2 is a possible D gene (6 bases). The CDR3 is 17 amino acids. Trimming shortened V by 6 bases and J by 3 bases, and 22 bases separated the two germline ends. Here the CDR3 DNA reads TGTGCCAGCAGCTACCGGATACGGGAGTACGGTACAGATACGCAGTATTTT. Protein: CASSYRIREYGTDTQYF.

The sample holds many counts of this clonotype. The chain uses TRBV7-2 and TRBJ2-3; a possible D gene is TRBD2 (6 bases). Germline-derived CDR1 and CDR2 are SGHTA and FQGNSA. V was cut by 2 bases and J by 1 base, with 10 bases left in between. CDR3 size: 15 residues. DNA of the CDR3: TGTGCCAGCAGCTTAACTAGCTTGGGCACAGATACGCAGTATTTT. Amino acids: CASSLTSLGTDTQYF.

This clonotype was observed many times. The chain has TRBV3-1 and TRBJ2-7; possibly TRBD2 for D (6 bases). V was clipped by 3 bases and J by 1 base, with 10 bases between them. Germline V gene lookup returns CDR1 LGHDT and CDR2 YNNKEL (reference sequence). This CDR3 is 14 amino acids long. The CDR3 DNA follows: TGTGCCAGCAGCCAGGTTAGCGGATCCTACGAGCAGTACTTC. Protein product: CASSQVSGSYEQYF.

This clonotype was seen at least ten times. The rearrangement uses TRBV5-1 and TRBJ2-6, with D possibly being TRBD2 (5 bases). V lost 6 bases to trimming and J lost 2 bases, with 9 bases between them. The CDR3 is 14 amino acids. Germline loops: CDR1 SGHRS, CDR2 YFSETQ. In DNA, the CDR3 is TGCGCCAGCACGGGGAACGCTGGGGCCAACGTCCTGACTTTC. Amino acid sequence: CASTGNAGANVLTF.

This chain connects TRBV5-5 to TRBJ1-3, with a tentative D call TRBD1 (5 bases). Germline V gene lookup returns CDR1 SGHKS and CDR2 YYEKEE (reference sequence). The V gene lost 4 bases and the J gene lost 0 bases, with 23 bases spanning the gap. This CDR3 comprises 19 residues. The CDR3: CASSHPSAGKPLSGNTIYF. The DNA for the CDR3 is TGTGCCAGCAGCCACCCTTCGGCAGGGAAGCCCCTCTCTGGAAACACCATATATTTT.